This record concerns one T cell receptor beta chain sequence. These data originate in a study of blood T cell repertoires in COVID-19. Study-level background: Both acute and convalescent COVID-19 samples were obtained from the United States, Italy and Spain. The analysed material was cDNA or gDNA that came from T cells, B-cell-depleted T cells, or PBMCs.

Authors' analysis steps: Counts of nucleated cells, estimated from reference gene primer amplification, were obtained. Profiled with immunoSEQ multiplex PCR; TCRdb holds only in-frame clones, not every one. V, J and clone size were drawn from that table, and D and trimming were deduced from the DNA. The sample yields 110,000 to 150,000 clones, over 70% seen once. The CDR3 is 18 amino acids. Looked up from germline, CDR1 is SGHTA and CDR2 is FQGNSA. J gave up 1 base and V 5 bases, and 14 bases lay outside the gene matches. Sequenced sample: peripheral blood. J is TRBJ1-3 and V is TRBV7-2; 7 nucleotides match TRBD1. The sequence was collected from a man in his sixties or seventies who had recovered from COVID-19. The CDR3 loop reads CASSPKGQSRSSGNTIYF. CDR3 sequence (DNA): TGTGCCAGCAGCCCTAAGGGACAGTCGCGCTCGTCTGGAAACACCATATATTTT.